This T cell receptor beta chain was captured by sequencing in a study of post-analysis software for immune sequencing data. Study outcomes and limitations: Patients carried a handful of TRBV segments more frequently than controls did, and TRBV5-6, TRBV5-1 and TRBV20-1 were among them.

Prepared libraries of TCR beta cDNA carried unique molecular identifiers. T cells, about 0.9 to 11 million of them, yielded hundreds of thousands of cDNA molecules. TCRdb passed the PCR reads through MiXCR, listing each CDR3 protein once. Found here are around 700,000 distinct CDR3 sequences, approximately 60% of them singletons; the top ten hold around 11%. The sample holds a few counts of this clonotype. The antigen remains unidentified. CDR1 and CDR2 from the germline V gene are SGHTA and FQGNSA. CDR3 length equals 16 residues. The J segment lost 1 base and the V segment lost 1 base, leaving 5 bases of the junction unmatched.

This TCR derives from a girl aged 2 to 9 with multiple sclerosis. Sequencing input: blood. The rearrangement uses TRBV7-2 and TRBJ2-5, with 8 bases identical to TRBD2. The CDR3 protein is CASSLVRGGPQETQYF. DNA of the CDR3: TGTGCCAGCAGCTTAGTCCGGGGGGGCCCCCAAGAGACCCAGTACTTC.